The text below deals with one T cell receptor beta chain. Its antigen is currently unknown. This specimen comes from a study of shared clonotypes between healthy human individuals. For the study at large: Ranging from 18 to 49 in age, donors were a couple of women and three men. Study-level findings and limits: Collection of samples was limited to blood; tissue repertoires likely differ.

Profiling relied on immunoSEQ multiplex PCR, and the TCRdb table lists in-frame clones only, not all of them. Of fewer than 600,000 clones listed, roughly three quarters are singletons. CDR3 length: 17 residues. Between the trimmed V and J ends, which lost 7 bases and 1 base, there was a span of 22 bases. From germline, CDR1 is SGHNT and CDR2 YYREEE (reference sequence). Adult donors, all healthy and HIV-negative, had no recent acute infections or vaccinations. Without sorting, samples used around 92 million PBMCs for genomic DNA. J is TRBJ2-3 and V is TRBV5-4; D not resolved. Material: PBMCs. The TCR sequence derives from a woman aged 40 to 50 in good health. Some clones in this sample may be carry-over from other donors' samples. This chain's CDR3 is CASGDSTVRLGTDTQYF. The CDR3 bases are TGTGCCAGCGGAGATTCGACTGTACGCTTAGGCACAGATACGCAGTATTTT.